This T cell receptor beta chain was captured in a study of Tregs in tolerant kidney transplant recipients. Study-level points and caveats: For some patients, primers changed over time, blocking nucleotide-level comparison. No direct test of biological reproducibility was done here.

Worth noting for this clone: Its antigen remains unidentified. The read ends 3 residues before the CDR3 terminus; that terminus is restored from the germline J gene.

The CDR3 covers 16 residues. Germline assignment: CDR1 SGHVS and CDR2 FNYEAQ. The trim removed 3 bases at V and 7 bases at J, leaving 7 bases unmatched. CD4+CD25+CD127- Tregs, CD4+CD25- non-Tregs, CD4 and CD8 cells were sorted. Profiled with immunoSEQ multiplex PCR; TCRdb holds only in-frame clones, not every one. The sample table sets out some 31,000 clones. This receptor was identified in a human donor who received a combined kidney and bone marrow transplant. This chain joins TRBV7-6 and TRBJ2-2; TRBD1 agrees at 11 bases. The starting material was CD8+ T cells from blood, obtained before the transplant. CDR3 loop: CASSLSGQGAIGELFF. The covered CDR3 bases are TGTGCCAGCAGCTTGAGCGGACAGGGGGCAATCGGGGAG.